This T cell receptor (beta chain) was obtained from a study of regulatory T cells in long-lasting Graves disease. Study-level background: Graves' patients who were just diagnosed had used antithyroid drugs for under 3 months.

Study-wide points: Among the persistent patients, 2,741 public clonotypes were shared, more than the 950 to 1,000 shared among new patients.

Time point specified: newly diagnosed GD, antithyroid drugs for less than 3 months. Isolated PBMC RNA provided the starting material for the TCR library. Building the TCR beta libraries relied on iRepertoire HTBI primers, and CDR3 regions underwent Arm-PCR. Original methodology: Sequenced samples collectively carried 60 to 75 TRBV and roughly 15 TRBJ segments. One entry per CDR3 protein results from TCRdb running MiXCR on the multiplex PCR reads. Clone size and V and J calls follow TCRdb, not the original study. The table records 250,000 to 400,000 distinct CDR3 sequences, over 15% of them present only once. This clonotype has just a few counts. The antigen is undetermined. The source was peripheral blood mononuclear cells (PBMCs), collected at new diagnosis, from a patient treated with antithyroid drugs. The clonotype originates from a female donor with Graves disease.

CDR3 amino acids: CASSLAGTGEGYTF. The CDR3 bases are TGTGCCAGCAGTTTAGCGGGGACAGGGGAAGGCTACACCTTC. The gene calls are TRBV27 and TRBJ1-2; the match to TRBD1 covers 10 bases. V lost 2 bases and J lost 8; bases outside the gene matches: 5. The CDR3 loop spans 14 amino acids. Germline CDR1 MNHEY, CDR2 SMNVEV (reference sequence).